This TCR beta chain came from a study of early T cells in non-severe SARS-CoV-2 infection. In the study overall: RNA in bulk from unsorted whole blood was sequenced, and chains were unpaired. The study's findings and limits: Matching with VDJdb favored anti-spike CD8 responses (missing private and CD4 specificities).

Researchers attached unique molecular identifiers to individual cDNA molecules. One entry per CDR3 protein results from TCRdb running MiXCR on the 5' RACE reads. The sample contains 90,000 to 120,000 distinct CDR3 sequences, over 8.5% of which appear only once. Germline-derived CDR1 and CDR2 are MNHEY and SMNVEV (reference sequence). The CDR3 contains 14 residues. The V end was cut by 0 bases, the J end by 7 bases, with 10 bases between. A remark on this clonotype: Its antigen is still unknown.

V usage is TRBV27 and J usage is TRBJ2-1; no clear D. The receptor was derived from an adult who was a healthcare worker with PCR-confirmed SARS-CoV-2 infection or an uninfected control (not recorded which). Sequencing input: whole blood. CDR3 sequence: CASSLSSPRNEQFF. The CDR3, as DNA: TGTGCCAGCAGTTTATCGAGCCCGCGAAATGAGCAGTTCTTC.